A single sample is the source of the 11 T cell receptor beta chains below, sequenced in a study of blood T cell repertoires in COVID-19. Using immunoSEQ multiplex PCR, the repertoire was profiled, and TCRdb retains in-frame clones only, with some absent. The sample carries under 150,000 clones, roughly 85% recorded once. Material for sequencing was peripheral blood. The receptor source for this set is a human donor in a cohort sampled during active COVID-19.

The chain uses TRBV6-2 or TRBV6-3 and TRBJ1-2, with TRBD1 as a possible D gene (5 bases). Trimming took off 0 bases at V and 6 bases at J, with 11 bases between the two ends. Germline CDR1 reads MNHEY; CDR2 reads SVGEGT. The CDR3 contains 14 residues. The CDR3 DNA reads as TGTGCCAGCAGTTACTCATCCCTCAGGGATGGCTACACCTTC. It is translated as CASSYSSLRDGYTF.

The chain couples TRBV27 to TRBJ1-2; the D is unclear. Germline values: CDR1 MNHEY, CDR2 SMNVEV (reference sequence). Trimming removed 4 bases from V and 4 bases from J, with 10 bases in between. The length of the CDR3 is 13 residues. The CDR3: CASSSTGGYGYTF. As DNA, the CDR3 is TGTGCCAGCAGTTCGACGGGAGGCTATGGCTACACCTTC.

The chain couples TRBV28 to TRBJ1-2, with 9 nucleotides matching TRBD1. V lost 4 bases and J lost 3; bases outside the gene matches: 12. This CDR3 spans 17 amino acids. The germline gives CDR1 MDHEN, CDR2 SYDVKM. CDR3 nucleotide sequence: TGTGCCAGCAGTTCTTACCTCAACCGGGACAGGGACTATGGCTACACCTTC. Translated: CASSSYLNRDRDYGYTF.

V is TRBV6-1 and J is TRBJ2-3; no clear D gene. Germline assignment: CDR1 MNHNS and CDR2 SASEGT. V lost 4 bases to trimming and J lost 4 bases, with 21 bases between them. The CDR3 is 17 residues long. The CDR3 coding sequence is TGTGCCAGCAGTGGACGCACCCCAGGTAATATCGCAGATACGCAGTATTTT. Translating it yields CASSGRTPGNIADTQYF.

In its sample, this clone was seen a few times. This chain joins TRBV7-2 and TRBJ2-7; 10 positions agree with TRBD1. The J segment lost 1 base and the V segment lost 5 bases, leaving 5 bases of the junction unmatched. CDR3 length: 15 residues. CDR1 and CDR2 (germline): SGHTA, FQGNSA. Written as DNA, the CDR3 is TGTGCCAGCAGCCTGGACAGGGGGAAATCCTACGAGCAGTACTTC. Protein sequence: CASSLDRGKSYEQYF.

The V gene is TRBV7-2, the J gene TRBJ2-7, with 7 nucleotides matching TRBD1. V lost 4 bases to trimming and J lost 7 bases; unmatched junction nucleotides: 16. Germline values: CDR1 SGHTA, CDR2 FQGNSA. The CDR3 contains 16 residues. Here the CDR3 DNA reads TGTGCCAGCAGCTCTACGCCGGGACAGACCTCTAGGGAGCAGTACTTC. Its translation is CASSSTPGQTSREQYF.

This rearrangement joins TRBV11-3 to TRBJ2-3; 9 bases are a match to TRBD2. V trimming: 5 bases; J trimming: 8 bases; junction bases outside the gene matches: 2. The CDR3 is 12 amino acids. From germline, CDR1 is SGHNT and CDR2 YENEEA. CDR3 loop: CASSQLAGTQYF. The CDR3 bases are TGTGCCAGCAGCCAACTAGCGGGTACGCAGTATTTT.

This chain connects TRBV5-1 to TRBJ2-3; no reliable D call. The CDR3 consists of 13 residues. Trimming stripped 2 bases from V and 4 bases from J, with 8 bases between. CDR1 is SGHRS, CDR2 YFSETQ, per germline. In DNA, the CDR3 is TGCGCCAGCAGCTTCGGGTCCCCAGATACGCAGTATTTT. Its protein is CASSFGSPDTQYF. The full variable domain, in which reference TRBV5-1 and TRBJ2-3 provide the parts outside the CDR3, is KAGVTQTPRYLIKTRGQQVTLSCSPISGHRSVSWYQQTPGQGLQFLFEYFSETQRNKGNFPGRFSGRQFSNSRSEMNVSTLELGDSALYLCASSFGSPDTQYFGPGTRLTVL.

The rearrangement joins TRBV16 to TRBJ1-5, with D hard to call. The CDR3 spans 13 residues. CDR1 is KGHSY, CDR2 FQNENV, per germline. V lost 1 base and J lost 4, with 5 bases in between. The CDR3 DNA is TGTGCCAGCAGCCAATTTACTAATCAGCCCCAGCATTTT. The encoded protein is CASSQFTNQPQHF.

This chain connects TRBV28 to TRBJ1-1; D unclear. Between the trimmed V and J ends, which lost 5 bases and 0 bases, there was a span of 13 bases. Germline CDR1 and CDR2: MDHEN and SYDVKM. This CDR3 has 15 amino acids. Here the CDR3 reads CASSLRAGMNTEAFF. The DNA for the CDR3 is TGTGCCAGCAGTCTACGGGCGGGCATGAACACTGAAGCTTTCTTT.

This chain joins TRBV18 and TRBJ1-1, with D possibly matching TRBD1 (5 bases). CDR1 is KGHSH and CDR2 is LQKENI in the germline V gene. V lost 4 bases to trimming and J lost 4 bases, with 16 bases between them. The CDR3 length is 15 residues. The CDR3 region is CASSHGRGFSTEAFF. In DNA, the CDR3 is TGTGCCAGCTCACATGGGAGGGGATTCAGCACTGAAGCTTTCTTT.